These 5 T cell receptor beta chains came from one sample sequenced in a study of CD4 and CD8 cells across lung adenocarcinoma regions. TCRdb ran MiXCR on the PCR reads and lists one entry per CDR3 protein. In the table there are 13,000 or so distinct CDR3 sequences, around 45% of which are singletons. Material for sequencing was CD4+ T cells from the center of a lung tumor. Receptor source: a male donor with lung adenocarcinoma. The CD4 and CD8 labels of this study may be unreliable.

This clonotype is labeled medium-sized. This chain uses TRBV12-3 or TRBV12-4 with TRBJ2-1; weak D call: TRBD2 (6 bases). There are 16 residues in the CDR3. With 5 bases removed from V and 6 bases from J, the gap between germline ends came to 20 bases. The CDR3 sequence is CASSPSDFAGINEQFF. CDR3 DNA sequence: TGTGCCAGCAGTCCCTCGGACTTTGCGGGAATCAATGAGCAGTTCTTC.

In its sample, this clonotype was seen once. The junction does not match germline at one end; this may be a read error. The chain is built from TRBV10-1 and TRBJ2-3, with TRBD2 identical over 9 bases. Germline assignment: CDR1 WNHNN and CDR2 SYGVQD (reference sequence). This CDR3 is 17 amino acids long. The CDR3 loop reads CASSEGGGGGGEETQYF. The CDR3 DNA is TGCGCCAGCAGTGAGGGGGGCGGGGGGGGAGGAGAAGAGACGCAGTATTTC.

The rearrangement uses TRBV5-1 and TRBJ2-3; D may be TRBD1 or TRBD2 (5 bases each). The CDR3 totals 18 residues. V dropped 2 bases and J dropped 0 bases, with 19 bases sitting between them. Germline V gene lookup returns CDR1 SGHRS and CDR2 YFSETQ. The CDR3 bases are TGCGCCAGCAGCTTATACAGGACCCGAGGAGGCAGCACAGATACGCAGTATTTT. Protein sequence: CASSLYRTRGGSTDTQYF.

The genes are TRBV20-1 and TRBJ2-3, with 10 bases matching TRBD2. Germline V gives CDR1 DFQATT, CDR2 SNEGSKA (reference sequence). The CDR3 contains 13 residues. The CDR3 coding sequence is TGCAGGCCCACTAGCGGGGACACAGATACGCAGTATTTT. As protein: CRPTSGDTDTQYF.

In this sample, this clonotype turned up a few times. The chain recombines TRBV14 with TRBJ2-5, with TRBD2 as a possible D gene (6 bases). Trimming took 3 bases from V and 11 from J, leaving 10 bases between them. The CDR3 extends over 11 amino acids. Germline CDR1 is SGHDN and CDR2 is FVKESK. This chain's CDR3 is CASSQTGEQYF. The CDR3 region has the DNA TGTGCCAGCAGCCAGACGGGGGAGCAGTACTTC. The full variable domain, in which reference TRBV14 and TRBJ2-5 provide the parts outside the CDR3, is EAGVTQFPSHSVIEKGQTVTLRCDPISGHDNLYWYRRVMGKEIKFLLHFVKESKQDESGMPNNRFLAERTGGTYSTLKVQPAELEDSGVYFCASSQTGEQYFGPGTRLLVL.